This T cell receptor (beta chain) was sequenced in a study of graft-versus-host responses after intestinal transplantation. Assay: immunoSEQ multiplex PCR; the TCRdb copy retains only in-frame clones and omits some. The sample lists approximately 130,000 clones, 90% to 95% occurring once. Notes on this clone: Antigen unknown.

The germline gives CDR1 SGHTS, CDR2 YDEGEE. This CDR3 region has 14 residues. V was trimmed by 2 bases and J by 3 bases, leaving 9 bases between them. This TCR came from a human donor who received an intestinal transplant. The J gene is TRBJ1-5, the V gene TRBV5-8; D possibly corresponds to TRBD1 (6 bases). The material was unstimulated CD4+ T cells sorted from spleen or lymph node cells, obtained before intestinal transplant. The CDR3, as DNA: TGTGCCAGCAGCTTTCGGGGGCCCAATCAGCCCCAGCATTTT. Its translation: CASSFRGPNQPQHF. The whole variable domain, remainder taken from reference TRBV5-8 and TRBJ1-5, is EAGVTQSPTHLIKTRGQQATLRCSPISGHTSVYWYQQALGLGLQFLLWYDEGEERNRGNFPPRFSGRQFPNYSSELNVNALELEDSALYLCASSFRGPNQPQHFGDGTRLSIL.